This TCR beta chain was captured by sequencing in a study of pediatric ulcerative colitis. V lost 5 bases to trimming and J lost 1 base; unmatched junction nucleotides: 5. Looked up from germline, CDR1 is SEHNR and CDR2 is FQNEAQ (reference sequence). The CDR3 is 15 residues long. Libraries were prepared by immunoSEQ multiplex PCR; TCRdb keeps only in-frame clonotypes and omits some of them. The sample lists about 32,000 clones; roughly four fifths were seen once. Concerning this clone: Its antigen is unidentified.

The study's findings and limits: Two rectal clonotypes were found only in ulcerative colitis patients, all of them. Ulcerative colitis patients shared more blood-rectal clones than controls. Substantially fewer templates came from a couple of patients' blood samples.

This receptor was taken from a boy under 18 with severe ulcerative colitis. This chain connects TRBV7-9 to TRBJ1-1; 9 bases are shared with TRBD1. Sequencing used blood. DNA for the CDR3: TGTGCCAGCAGCCGAACGGGACAGGGGAACACTGAAGCTTTCTTT. Translating it yields CASSRTGQGNTEAFF.